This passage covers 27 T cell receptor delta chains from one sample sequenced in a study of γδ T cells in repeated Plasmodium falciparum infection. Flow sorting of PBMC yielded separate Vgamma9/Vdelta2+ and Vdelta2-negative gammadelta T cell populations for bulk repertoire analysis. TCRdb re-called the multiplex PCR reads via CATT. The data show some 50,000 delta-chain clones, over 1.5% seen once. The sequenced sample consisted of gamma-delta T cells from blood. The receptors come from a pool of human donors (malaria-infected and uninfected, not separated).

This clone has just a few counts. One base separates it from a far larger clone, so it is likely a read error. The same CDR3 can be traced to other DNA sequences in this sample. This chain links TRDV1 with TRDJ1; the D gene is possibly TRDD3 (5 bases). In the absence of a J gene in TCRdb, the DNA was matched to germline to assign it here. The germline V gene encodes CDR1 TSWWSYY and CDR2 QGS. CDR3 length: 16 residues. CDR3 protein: CALGERARSYADKLIF. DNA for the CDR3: TGTGCTCTTGGAGAACGGGCCCGCTCATACGCCGATAAACTCATCTTT.

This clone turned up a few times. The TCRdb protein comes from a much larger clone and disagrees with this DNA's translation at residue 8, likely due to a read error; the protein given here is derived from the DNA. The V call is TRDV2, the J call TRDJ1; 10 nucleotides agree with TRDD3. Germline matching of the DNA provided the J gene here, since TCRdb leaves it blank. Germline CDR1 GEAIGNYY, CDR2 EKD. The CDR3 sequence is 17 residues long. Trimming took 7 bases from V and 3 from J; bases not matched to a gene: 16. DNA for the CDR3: TGTGCCTGCGGACTGGGGGATGTTTTTGGGTCCGCCGATAAACTCATCTTT. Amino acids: CACGLGDVFGSADKLIF.

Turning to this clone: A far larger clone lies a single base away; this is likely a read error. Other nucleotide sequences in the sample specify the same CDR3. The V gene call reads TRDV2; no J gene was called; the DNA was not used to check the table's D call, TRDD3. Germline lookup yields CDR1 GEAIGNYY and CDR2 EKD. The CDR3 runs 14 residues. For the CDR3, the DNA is TGTGCCTGTGACAAAGTAGGGGTCACCGATAAACTCATCTTC. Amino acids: CACDKVGVTDKLIF.

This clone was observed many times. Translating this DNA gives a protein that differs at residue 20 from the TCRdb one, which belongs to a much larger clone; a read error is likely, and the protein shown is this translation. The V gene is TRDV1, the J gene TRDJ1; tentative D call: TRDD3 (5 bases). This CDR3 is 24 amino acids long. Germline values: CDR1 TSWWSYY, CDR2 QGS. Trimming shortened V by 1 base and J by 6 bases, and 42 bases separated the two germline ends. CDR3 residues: CALGEPVMIALQYWLWTGTYKLIF. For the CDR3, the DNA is TGTGCTCTTGGGGAACCGGTAATGATCGCCCTCCAGTACTGGTTATGGACCGGGACCTATAAACTCATCTTT.

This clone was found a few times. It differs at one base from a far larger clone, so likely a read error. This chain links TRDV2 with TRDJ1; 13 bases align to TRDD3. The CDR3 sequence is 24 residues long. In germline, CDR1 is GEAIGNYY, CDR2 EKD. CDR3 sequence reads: CASQGANSVRLVLGDTGRTDKLIF. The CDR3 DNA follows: TGTGCATCCCAAGGAGCGAATTCAGTACGATTGGTACTGGGGGATACGGGGCGGACCGATAAACTCATCTTT.

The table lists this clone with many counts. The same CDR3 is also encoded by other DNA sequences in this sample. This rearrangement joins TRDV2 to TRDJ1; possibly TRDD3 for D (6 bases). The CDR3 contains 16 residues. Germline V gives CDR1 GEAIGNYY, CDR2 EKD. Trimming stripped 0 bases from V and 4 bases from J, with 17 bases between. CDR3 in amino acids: CACDTVGAVTDDKLIF. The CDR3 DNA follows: TGTGCCTGTGACACCGTGGGGGCCGTGACGGACGATAAACTCATCTTT.

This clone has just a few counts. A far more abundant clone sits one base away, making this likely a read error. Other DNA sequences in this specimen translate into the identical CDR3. Here the CDR3 reads CALGERPTSLTGGYAAGYTDKLIF. As DNA, the CDR3 is TGTGCTCTTGGGGAACGACCTACCTCGCTAACTGGGGGATACGCTGCCGGATACACCGATAAACTCATCTTT. The chain uses TRDV1 and TRDJ1; 13 bases match TRDD3. TCRdb offers no J gene call, so here the DNA was matched to germline to obtain one. CDR3 size: 24 residues. In germline, CDR1 is TSWWSYY, CDR2 QGS. V shed 1 base, J shed 0 bases, and the junction held 23 bases outside the gene matches.

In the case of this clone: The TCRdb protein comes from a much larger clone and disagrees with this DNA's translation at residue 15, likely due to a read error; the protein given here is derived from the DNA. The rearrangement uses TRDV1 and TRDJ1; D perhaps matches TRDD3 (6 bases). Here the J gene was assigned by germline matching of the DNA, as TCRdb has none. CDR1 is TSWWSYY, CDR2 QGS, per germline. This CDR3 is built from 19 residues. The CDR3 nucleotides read TGTGCTCTTGGGGGGAGACTCCCCATCGTACTGGGACACACCGGTAAACTCATCTTT. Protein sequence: CALGGRLPIVLGHTGKLIF.

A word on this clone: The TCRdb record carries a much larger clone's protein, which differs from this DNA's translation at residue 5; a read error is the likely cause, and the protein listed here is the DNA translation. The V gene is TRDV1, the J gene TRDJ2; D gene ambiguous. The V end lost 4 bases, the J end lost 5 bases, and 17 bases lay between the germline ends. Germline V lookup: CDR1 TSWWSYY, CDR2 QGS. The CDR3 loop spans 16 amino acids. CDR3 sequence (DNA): TGTGCTCTTGGGGTAGCTTTTTGTGATGGAACAGCACAACTCTTCTTT. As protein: CALGVAFCDGTAQLFF.

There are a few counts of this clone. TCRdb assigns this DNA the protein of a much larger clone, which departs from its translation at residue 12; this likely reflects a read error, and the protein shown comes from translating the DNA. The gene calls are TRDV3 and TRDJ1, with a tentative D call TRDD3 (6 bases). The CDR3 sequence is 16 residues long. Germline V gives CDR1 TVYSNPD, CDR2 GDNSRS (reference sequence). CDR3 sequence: CAFSARLWGYTNKLIF. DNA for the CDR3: TGTGCCTTTAGTGCGCGACTGTGGGGGTACACCAATAAACTCATCTTT.

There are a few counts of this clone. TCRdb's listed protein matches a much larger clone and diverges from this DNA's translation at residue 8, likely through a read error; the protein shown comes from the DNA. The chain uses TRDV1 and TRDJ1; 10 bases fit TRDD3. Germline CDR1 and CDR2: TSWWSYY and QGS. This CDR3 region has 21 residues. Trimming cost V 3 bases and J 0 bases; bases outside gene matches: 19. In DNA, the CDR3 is TGTGCTCTTGGGGATCCTCCTTACTCCCGGGACTGGGGGATGTACACCGATAAACTCATCTTT. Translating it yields CALGDPPYSRDWGMYTDKLIF.

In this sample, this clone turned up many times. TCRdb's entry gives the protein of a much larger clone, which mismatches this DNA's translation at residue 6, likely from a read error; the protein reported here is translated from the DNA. The CDR3 DNA sequence: TGTGCTCTTGCTAGTCGCGATAAACTCATCTTT. Protein: CALASRDKLIF. The chain couples TRDV1 to TRDJ1; D not resolved. CDR3 length: 11 residues. The V end was cut by 7 bases, the J end by 4 bases, with 7 bases between. Germline V gene sequence: CDR1 TSWWSYY, CDR2 QGS.

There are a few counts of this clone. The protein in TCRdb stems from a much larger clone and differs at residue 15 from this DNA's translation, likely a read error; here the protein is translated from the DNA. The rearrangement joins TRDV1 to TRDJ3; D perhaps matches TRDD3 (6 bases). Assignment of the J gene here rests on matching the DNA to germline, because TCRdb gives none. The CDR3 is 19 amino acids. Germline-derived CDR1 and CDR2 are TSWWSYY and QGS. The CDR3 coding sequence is TGTGCTCTCGAACCTTCACTCGGGGGGACATCCTGGGACACCCAACAGATGTTTTTC. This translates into CALEPSLGGTSWDTQQMFF.

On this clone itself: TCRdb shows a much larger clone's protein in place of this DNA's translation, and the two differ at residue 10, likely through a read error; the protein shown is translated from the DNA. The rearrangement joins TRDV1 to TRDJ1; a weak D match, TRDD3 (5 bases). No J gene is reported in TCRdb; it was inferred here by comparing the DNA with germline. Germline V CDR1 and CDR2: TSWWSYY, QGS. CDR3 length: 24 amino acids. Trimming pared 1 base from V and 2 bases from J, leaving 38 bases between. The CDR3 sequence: CALGEPVMITLQYWLWTGTDKLIF. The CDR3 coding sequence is TGTGCTCTTGGGGAACCGGTAATGATCACCCTCCAGTACTGGTTATGGACCGGGACCGATAAACTCATCTTT.

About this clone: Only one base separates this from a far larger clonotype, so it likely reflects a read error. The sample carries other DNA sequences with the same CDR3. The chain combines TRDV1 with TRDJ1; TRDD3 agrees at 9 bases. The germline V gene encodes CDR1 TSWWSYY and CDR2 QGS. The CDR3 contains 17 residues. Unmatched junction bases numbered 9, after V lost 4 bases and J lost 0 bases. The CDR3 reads CALGVLRGILYTDKLIF. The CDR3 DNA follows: TGTGCTCTTGGGGTCCTACGGGGGATACTTTACACCGATAAACTCATCTTT.

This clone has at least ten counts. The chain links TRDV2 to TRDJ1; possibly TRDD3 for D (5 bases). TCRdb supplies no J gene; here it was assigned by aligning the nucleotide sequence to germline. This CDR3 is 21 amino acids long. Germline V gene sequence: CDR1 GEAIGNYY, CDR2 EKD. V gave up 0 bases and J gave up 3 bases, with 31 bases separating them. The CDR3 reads CACDTLNLPILDPMSSDKLIF. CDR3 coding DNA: TGTGCCTGTGACACCTTGAACCTCCCCATACTGGACCCGATGAGCTCCGATAAACTCATCTTT.

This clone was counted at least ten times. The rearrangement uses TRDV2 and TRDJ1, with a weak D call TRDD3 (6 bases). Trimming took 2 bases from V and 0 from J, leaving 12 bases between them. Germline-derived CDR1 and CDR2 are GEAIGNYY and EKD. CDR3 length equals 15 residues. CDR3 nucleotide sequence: TGTGCCTGTGACAAATTGGGGATCCACACCGATAAACTCATCTTT. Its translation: CACDKLGIHTDKLIF.

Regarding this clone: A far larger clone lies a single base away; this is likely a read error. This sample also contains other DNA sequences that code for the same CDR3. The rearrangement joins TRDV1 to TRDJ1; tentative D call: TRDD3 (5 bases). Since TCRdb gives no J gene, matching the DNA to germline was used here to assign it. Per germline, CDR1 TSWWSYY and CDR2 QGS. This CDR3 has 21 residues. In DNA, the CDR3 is TGTGCCCTTGGGGAACGTCCCCAGAAGCGGGATTATGCCCTTTCTACCGATAAACTCATCTTT. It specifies CALGERPQKRDYALSTDKLIF.

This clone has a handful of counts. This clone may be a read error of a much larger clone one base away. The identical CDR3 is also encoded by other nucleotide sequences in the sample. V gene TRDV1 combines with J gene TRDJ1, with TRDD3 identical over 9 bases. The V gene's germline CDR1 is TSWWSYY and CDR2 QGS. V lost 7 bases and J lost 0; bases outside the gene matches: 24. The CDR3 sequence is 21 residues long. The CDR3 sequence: CALVVAITGGLQHTYTDKLIF. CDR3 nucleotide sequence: TGTGCTCTTGTGGTTGCCATTACTGGGGGACTTCAGCACACGTACACCGATAAACTCATCTTT.

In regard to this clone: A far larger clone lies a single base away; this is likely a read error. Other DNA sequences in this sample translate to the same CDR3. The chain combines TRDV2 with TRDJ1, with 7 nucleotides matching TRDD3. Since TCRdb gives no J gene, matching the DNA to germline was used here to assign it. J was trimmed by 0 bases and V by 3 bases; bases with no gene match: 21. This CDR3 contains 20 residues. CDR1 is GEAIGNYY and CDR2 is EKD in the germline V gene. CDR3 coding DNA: TGTGCCTGTGACCCCGTTGCCCTATCACTGGGGTACCCCAACACCGATAAACTCATCTTT. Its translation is CACDPVALSLGYPNTDKLIF.

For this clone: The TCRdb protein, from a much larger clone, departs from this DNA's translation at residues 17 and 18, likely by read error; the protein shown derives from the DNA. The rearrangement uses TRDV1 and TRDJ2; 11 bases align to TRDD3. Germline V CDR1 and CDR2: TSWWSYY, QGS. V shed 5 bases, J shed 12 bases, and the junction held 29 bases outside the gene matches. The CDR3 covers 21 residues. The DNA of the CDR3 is TGTGCTCTTGGGTTTTCCTACCTGCAAGACCTGGGGGATACTCGGGCAGAAAAACTCTTCTTT. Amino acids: CALGFSYLQDLGDTRAEKLFF.

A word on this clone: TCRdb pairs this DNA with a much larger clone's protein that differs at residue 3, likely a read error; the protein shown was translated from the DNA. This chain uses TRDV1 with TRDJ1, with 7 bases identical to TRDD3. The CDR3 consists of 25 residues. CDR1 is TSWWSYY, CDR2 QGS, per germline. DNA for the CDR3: TGTGCTCCTGGGGATGGCCTTCATAAATTTGGGGGACCCCCCGTCCCATTCTTGTACACCGATAAACTCATCTTT. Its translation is CAPGDGLHKFGGPPVPFLYTDKLIF.

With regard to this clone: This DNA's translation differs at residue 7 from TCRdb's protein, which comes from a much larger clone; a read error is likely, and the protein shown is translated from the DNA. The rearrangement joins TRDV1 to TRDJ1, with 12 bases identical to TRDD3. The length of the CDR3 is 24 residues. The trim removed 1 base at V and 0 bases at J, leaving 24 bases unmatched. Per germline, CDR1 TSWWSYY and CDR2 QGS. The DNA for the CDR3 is TGTGCTCTTGGGGAACGGGTGGTAAGGAACCTAGGCCTACTGGGGGATACTTACACCGATAAACTCATCTTT. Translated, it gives CALGERVVRNLGLLGDTYTDKLIF.

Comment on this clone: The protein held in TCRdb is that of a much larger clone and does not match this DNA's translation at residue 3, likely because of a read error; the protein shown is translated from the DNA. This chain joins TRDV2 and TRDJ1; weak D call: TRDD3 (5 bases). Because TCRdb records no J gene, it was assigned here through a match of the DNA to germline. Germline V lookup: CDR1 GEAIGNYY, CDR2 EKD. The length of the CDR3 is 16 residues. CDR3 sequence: CARDKLYGEYTDKLIF. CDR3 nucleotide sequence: TGTGCCCGTGACAAACTTTATGGGGAGTACACCGATAAACTCATCTTT.

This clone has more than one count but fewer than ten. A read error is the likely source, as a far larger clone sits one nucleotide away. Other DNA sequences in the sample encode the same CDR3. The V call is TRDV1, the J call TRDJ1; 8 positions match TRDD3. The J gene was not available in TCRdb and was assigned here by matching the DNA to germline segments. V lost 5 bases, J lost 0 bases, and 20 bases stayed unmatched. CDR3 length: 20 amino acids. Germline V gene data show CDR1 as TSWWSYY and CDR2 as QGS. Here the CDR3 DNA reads TGTGCTCTTGGGAACCCAAGGGGCTACTGGGGGGAAAAGTACACCGATAAACTCATCTTT. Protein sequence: CALGNPRGYWGEKYTDKLIF.

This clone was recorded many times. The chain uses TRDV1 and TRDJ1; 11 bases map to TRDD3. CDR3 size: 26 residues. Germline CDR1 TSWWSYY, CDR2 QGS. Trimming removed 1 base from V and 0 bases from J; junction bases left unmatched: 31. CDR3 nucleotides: TGTGCTCTTGGGGAACCGGACTTTAGATTCCCTTTAAAGGCTGGGGGATACACATGGTACACCGATAAACTCATCTTT. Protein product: CALGEPDFRFPLKAGGYTWYTDKLIF.

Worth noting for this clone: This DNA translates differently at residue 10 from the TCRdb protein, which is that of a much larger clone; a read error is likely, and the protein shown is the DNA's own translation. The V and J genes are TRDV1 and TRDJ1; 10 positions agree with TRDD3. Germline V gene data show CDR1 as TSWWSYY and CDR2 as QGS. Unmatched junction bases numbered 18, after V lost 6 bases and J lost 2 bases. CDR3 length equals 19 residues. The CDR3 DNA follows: TGTGCTCTTGGCCCTTCTCACCGGGGGTGCTGGGGGATAACCGATAAACTCATCTTT. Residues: CALGPSHRGCWGITDKLIF.